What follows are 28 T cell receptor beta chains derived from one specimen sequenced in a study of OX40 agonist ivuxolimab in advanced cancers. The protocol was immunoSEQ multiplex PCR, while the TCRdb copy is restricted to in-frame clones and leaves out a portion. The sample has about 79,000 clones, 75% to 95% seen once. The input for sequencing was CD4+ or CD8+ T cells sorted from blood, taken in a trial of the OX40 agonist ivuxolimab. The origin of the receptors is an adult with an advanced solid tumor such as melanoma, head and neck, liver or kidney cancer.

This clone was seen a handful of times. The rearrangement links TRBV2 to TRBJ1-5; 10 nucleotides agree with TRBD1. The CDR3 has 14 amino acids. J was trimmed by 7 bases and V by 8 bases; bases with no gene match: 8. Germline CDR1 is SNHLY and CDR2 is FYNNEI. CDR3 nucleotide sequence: TGTGCCAGCGGGAAGACAGGGGGCGGGCAGCCCCAGCATTTT. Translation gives CASGKTGGGQPQHF.

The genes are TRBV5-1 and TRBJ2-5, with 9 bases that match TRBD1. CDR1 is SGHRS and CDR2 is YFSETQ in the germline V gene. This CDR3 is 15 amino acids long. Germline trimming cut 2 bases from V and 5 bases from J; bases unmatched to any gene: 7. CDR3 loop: CASSFLQGAGETQYF. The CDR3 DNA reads TGCGCCAGCAGCTTCCTACAGGGGGCGGGGGAGACCCAGTACTTC.

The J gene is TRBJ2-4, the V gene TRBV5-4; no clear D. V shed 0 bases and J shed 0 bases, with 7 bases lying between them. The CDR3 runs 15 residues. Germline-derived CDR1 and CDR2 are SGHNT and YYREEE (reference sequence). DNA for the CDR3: TGTGCCAGCAGCTTGGGTAGCTTAGCCAAAAACATTCAGTACTTC. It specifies CASSLGSLAKNIQYF.

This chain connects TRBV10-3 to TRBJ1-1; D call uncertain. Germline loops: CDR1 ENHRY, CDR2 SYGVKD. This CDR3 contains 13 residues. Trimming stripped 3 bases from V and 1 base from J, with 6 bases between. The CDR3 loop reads CAISEGSNTEAFF. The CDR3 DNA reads TGTGCCATCAGTGAAGGCTCGAACACTGAAGCTTTCTTT.

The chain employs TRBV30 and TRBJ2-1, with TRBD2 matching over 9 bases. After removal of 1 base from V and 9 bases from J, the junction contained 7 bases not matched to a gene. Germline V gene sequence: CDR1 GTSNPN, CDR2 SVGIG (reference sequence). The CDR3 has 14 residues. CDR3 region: CAWSGNSGRIEQFF. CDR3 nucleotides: TGTGCCTGGAGTGGAAATAGCGGGAGAATTGAGCAGTTCTTC.

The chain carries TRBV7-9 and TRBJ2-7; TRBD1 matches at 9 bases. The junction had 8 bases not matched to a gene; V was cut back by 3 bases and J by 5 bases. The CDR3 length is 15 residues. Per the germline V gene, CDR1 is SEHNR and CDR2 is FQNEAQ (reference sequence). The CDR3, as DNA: TGTGCCAGCAGCTTCCCCGGGACAGGGTCCGACGAGCAGTACTTC. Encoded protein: CASSFPGTGSDEQYF.

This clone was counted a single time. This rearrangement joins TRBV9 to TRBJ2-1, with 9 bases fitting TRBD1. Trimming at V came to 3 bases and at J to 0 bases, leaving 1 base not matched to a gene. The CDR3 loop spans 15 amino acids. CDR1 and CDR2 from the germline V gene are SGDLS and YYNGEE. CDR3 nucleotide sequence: TGTGCCAGCAGCGAGGGACAGGGCTCCTACAATGAGCAGTTCTTC. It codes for CASSEGQGSYNEQFF.

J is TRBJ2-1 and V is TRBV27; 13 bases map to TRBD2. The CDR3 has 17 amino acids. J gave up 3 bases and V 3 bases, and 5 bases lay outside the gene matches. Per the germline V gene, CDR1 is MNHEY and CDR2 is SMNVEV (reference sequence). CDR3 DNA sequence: TGTGCCAGCAGTTTTACTAGCGGGAGGGCCTTCTACAATGAGCAGTTCTTC. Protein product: CASSFTSGRAFYNEQFF.

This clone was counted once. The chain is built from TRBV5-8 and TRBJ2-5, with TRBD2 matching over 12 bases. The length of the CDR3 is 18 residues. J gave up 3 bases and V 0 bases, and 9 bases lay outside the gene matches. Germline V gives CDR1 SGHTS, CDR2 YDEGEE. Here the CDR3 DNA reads TGTGCCAGCAGCTTGGGGCCTAGCGGGAGGGTACAGAAAGAGACCCAGTACTTC. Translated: CASSLGPSGRVQKETQYF.

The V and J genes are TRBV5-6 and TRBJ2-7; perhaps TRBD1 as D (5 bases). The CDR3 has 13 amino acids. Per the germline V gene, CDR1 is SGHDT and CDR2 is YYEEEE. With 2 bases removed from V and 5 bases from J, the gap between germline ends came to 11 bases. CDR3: CASSFGRVHEQYF. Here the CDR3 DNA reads TGTGCCAGCAGCTTCGGCAGGGTCCACGAGCAGTACTTC.

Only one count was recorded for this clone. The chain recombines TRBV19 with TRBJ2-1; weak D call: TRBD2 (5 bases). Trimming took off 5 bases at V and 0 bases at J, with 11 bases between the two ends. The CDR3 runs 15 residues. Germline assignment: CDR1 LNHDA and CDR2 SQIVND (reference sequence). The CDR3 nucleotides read TGTGCCAGTAGTGGAGCGGCCCGCTCCTACAATGAGCAGTTCTTC. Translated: CASSGAARSYNEQFF.

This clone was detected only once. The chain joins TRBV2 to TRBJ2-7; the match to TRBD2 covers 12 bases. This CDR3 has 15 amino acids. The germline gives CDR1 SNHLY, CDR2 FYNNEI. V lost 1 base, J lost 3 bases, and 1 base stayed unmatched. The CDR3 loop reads CASSEGLAGDYEQYF. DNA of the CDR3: TGTGCCAGCAGTGAAGGACTAGCGGGAGACTACGAGCAGTACTTC.

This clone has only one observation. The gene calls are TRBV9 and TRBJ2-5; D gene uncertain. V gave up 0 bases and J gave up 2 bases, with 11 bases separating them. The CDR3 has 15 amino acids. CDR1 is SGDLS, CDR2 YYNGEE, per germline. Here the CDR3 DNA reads TGTGCCAGCAGCGTAGGGGTGGAGCAGCAAGAGACCCAGTACTTC. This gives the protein CASSVGVEQQETQYF. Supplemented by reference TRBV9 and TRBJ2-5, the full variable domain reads DSGVTQTPKHLITATGQRVTLRCSPRSGDLSVYWYQQSLDQGLQFLIQYYNGEERAKGNILERFSAQQFPDLHSELNLSSLELGDSALYFCASSVGVEQQETQYFGPGTRLLVL.

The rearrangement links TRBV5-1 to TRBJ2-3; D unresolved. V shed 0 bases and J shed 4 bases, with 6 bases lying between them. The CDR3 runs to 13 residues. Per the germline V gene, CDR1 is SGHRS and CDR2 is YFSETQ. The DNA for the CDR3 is TGCGCCAGCAGCTTGGTGGGCTCAGATACGCAGTATTTT. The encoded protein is CASSLVGSDTQYF.

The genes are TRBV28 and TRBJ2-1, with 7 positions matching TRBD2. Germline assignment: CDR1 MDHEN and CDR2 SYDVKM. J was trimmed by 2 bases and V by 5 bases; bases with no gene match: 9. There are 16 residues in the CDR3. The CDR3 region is CASSPISGPTYNEQFF. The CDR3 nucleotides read TGTGCCAGCAGTCCAATTAGCGGGCCCACCTACAATGAGCAGTTCTTC. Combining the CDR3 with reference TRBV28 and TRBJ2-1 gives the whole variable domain DVKVTQSSRYLVKRTGEKVFLECVQDMDHENMFWYRQDPGLGLRLIYFSYDVKMKEKGDIPEGYSVSREKKERFSLILESASTNQTSMYLCASSPISGPTYNEQFFGPGTRLTVL.

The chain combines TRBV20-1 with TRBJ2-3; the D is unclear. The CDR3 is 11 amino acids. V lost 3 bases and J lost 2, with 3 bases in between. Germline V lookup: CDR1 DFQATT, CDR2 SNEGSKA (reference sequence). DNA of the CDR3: TGCAGTGCTAGCTCCACAGATACGCAGTATTTT. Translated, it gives CSASSTDTQYF.

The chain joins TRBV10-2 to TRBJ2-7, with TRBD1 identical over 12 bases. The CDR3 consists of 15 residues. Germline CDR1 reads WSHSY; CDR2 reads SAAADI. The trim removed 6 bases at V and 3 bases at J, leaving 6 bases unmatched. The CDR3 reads CASSRRDRGLYEQYF. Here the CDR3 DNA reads TGCGCCAGCAGCCGCCGGGACAGGGGGCTCTACGAGCAGTACTTC.

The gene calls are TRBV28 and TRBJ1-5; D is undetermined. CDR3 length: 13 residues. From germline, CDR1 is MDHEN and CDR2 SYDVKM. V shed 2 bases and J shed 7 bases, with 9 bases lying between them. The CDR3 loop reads CASSLARNQPQHF. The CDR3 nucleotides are TGTGCCAGCAGTTTAGCCCGGAACCAGCCCCAGCATTTT.

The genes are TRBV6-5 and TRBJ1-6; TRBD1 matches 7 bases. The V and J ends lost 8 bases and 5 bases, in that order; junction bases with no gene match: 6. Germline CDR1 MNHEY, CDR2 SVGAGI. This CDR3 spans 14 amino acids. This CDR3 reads CASAQGQHNSPLHF. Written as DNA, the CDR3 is TGTGCCAGCGCTCAGGGACAGCATAATTCACCCCTCCACTTT.

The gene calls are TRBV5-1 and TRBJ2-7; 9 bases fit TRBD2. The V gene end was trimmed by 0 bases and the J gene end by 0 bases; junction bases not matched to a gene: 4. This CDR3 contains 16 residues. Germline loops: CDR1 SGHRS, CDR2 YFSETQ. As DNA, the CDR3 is TGCGCCAGCAGCTTGGATAGGACTAGCGTCTCCTACGAGCAGTACTTC. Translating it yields CASSLDRTSVSYEQYF.

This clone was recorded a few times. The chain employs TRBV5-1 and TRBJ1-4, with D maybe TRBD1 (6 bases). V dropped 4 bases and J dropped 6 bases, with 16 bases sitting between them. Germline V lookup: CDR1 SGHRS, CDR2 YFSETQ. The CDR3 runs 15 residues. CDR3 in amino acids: CASSVTGRRDEKLFF. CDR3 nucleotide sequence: TGCGCCAGCAGCGTAACAGGGCGTCGGGATGAAAAACTGTTTTTT.

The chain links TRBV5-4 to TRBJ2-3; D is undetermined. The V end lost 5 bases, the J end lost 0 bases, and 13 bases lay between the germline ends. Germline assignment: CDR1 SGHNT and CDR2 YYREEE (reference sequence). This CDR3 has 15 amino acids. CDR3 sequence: CASSEPKSSTDTQYF. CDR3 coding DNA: TGTGCCAGCAGTGAGCCCAAATCAAGCACAGATACGCAGTATTTT.

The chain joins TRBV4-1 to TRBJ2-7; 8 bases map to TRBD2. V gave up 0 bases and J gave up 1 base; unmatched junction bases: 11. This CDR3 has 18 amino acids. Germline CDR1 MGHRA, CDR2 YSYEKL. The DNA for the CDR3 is TGCGCCAGCAGCCAAGATTCAGGGAGACTAGCGTTTTCCTACGAGCAGTACTTC. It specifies CASSQDSGRLAFSYEQYF.

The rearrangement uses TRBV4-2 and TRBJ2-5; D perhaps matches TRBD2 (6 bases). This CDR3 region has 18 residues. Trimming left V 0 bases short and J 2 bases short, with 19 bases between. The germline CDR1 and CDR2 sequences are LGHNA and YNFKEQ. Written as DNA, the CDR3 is TGTGCCAGCAGCCAAGACGAGATCCAAGCGGGTATACAAGAGACCCAGTACTTC. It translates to CASSQDEIQAGIQETQYF.

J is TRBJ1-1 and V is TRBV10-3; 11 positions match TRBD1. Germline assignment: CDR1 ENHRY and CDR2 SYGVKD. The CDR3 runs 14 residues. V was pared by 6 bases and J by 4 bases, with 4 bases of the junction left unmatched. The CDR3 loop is CAIRPGTGGTEAFF. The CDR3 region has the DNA TGTGCCATCAGGCCGGGGACAGGGGGCACTGAAGCTTTCTTT.

The CDR3 sequence is CASSLGTGLKGTGELFF. The DNA for the CDR3 is TGTGCCAGCAGCTTAGGAACGGGATTGAAGGGTACCGGGGAGCTGTTTTTT. The chain links TRBV7-9 to TRBJ2-2; D possibly corresponds to TRBD2 (5 bases). The germline V gene has CDR1 SEHNR and CDR2 FQNEAQ (reference sequence). With 1 base removed from V and 5 bases from J, the gap between germline ends came to 17 bases. The CDR3 spans 17 residues. Using reference TRBV7-9 and TRBJ2-2 for the parts outside the CDR3, the full variable domain is DTGVSQNPRHKITKRGQNVTFRCDPISEHNRLYWYRQTLGQGPEFLTYFQNEAQLEKSRLLSDRFSAERPKGSFSTLEIQRTEQGDSAMYLCASSLGTGLKGTGELFFGEGSRLTVL.

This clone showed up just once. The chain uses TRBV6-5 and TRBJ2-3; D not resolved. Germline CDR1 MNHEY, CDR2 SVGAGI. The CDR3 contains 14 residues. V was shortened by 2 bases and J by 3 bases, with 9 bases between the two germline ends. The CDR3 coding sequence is TGTGCCAGCAGTTACCTTACCTCGACAGATACGCAGTATTTT. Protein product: CASSYLTSTDTQYF.

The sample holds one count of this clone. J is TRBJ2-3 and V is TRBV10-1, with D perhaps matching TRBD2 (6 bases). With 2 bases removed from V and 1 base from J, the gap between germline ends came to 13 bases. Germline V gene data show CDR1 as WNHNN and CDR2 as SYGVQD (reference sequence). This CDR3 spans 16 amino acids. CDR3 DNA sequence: TGCGCCAGCAGTGAGGGGGGGAGCGGCCGCACAGATACGCAGTATTTT. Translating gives CASSEGGSGRTDTQYF.